This T cell receptor (beta chain) was found in a study of blood T cell repertoires in COVID-19. TCRdb keeps only in-frame clones here, not all; method: immunoSEQ multiplex PCR. The sample consists of approximately 63,000 clones, around 91% of them appearing once. The clonotype comes from a human donor in a cohort sampled during active COVID-19. The sample was peripheral blood.

CDR3 protein: CASDLNRGEAFF. The CDR3 coding sequence is TGTGCCAGTGACCTGAACAGGGGTGAAGCTTTCTTT. V gene TRBV5-5 combines with J gene TRBJ1-1; TRBD1 agrees at 7 bases. The CDR3 contains 12 residues. Looked up from germline, CDR1 is SGHKS and CDR2 is YYEKEE (reference sequence). V was pared by 8 bases and J by 7 bases, with 8 bases of the junction left unmatched.